The sequence of this TCR beta chain was determined in a study of CD8 T cells in Susac syndrome (dated by TCRdb to between 2019 and 2020). The study in broad terms: The study used repertoire sequencing to test whether antigen drove CD8+ T cell activation and differentiation in Susac syndrome. Results the study describes overall, beyond this receptor: The number of individuals in the TCR sequencing and HLA analysis was acknowledged as relatively small.

The CDR3, from cysteine to phenylalanine, totals 14 residues. The CDR3 DNA has 42 bases and is translated from base 1. V lost 1 base and J lost 7 bases, and the count of bases not matched to a germline gene is 8. CDR1 DFQATT and CDR2 SNEGSKA were looked up in the germline V gene (reference sequence). Peripheral blood CD8+ and CD4+ T cells from healthy donors, Susac syndrome patients and multiple sclerosis patients were profiled by high-throughput TCR beta sequencing. Treatment-naive patients with stable or active relapsing-remitting disease fulfilling revised McDonald criteria were used as multiple sclerosis controls. Bulk CD8+ and CD4+ T cells were purified magnetically by negative isolation, whereas CD8+ TEMRA cells were enriched by FACS. Blood was drawn into EDTA tubes, processed within 24 hours, and PBMCs were isolated by density gradient centrifugation. PBMCs intended for TCR sequencing were cryopreserved in liquid nitrogen and thawed later in a water bath at 37 degrees C. A purity of at least 90% was achieved for sorted or isolated CD4+, CD8+ and CD8+ TEMRA cells.

Points on this clonotype: Its target antigen remains unknown. No much larger clonotype is one base removed from it; base qualities were not supplied.

RNA was extracted using the RNeasy kit, and about 0.5 to 1 microgram was reverse transcribed with random hexamers. The immunoSEQ multiplex PCR assay, which covers 54 Vbeta and 13 Jbeta segments, was used to amplify TCR beta CDR3 regions. PCR amplification bias was corrected by using a synthetic template baseline for primer optimization and computational correction. In the paper's pipeline: Reads were annotated to V, D and J genes according to IMGT and were analyzed with immunoSEQ Analyzer, with only productive sequences retained. Clonality was calculated as one minus the Shannon entropy normalized by log2 of the number of productive unique sequences. For each patient and control, public and private clones were evaluated within the 100 most prevalent clones. Clones were defined as Susac-specific when absent from the healthy and MS cohorts, from about a thousand published viral clones and from other ImmuneACCESS disease sequences. TCRdb passed the public sequencing reads through fastp at Q25 and MiXCR, retaining productive beta sequences. Here each entry gathers all rows of one CDR3 protein and keeps the most common genes and DNA. V and J calls and clone size were set by TCRdb, not the authors. This sample holds 200,000 to 250,000 distinct CDR3 sequences; approximately 95% were observed only once. The ten largest clonotypes hold about 0.08% of the sample.

This TCR was sampled from a human donor with multiple sclerosis. The V and J segments used are TRBV20-1 and TRBJ1-2, and TRBD1 aligns with 8 junction nucleotides. The material sequenced was CD4+ T cells from PBMCs. The CDR3 sequence is CSARGQGALIGYTF. Here is the DNA: TGCAGTGCTAGAGGTCAGGGGGCTTTGATTGGCTACACCTTC.